This T cell receptor beta chain comes out of a study of T cells in Graves' hyperthyroidism and ophthalmopathy. Germline V gene data show CDR1 as MGHDK and CDR2 as SYGVNS. V dropped 4 bases and J dropped 8 bases, with 15 bases sitting between them. The CDR3 spans 14 residues. The source material, RNA transcripts, was used to amplify TCR beta CDR3 regions. During a first-round RT-PCR of the TCR CDR3, the HTBI primer set was used. TCRdb fed the multiplex PCR reads into MiXCR, producing one record per CDR3 protein. Among around 250,000 distinct CDR3 sequences, roughly 17% were seen once, and the ten largest hold about 29%. This clonotype has at least ten counts.

Sequencing input: blood. The rearrangement links TRBV25-1 to TRBJ2-1; D gene ambiguous. This clonotype was obtained from a woman in her late teens or twenties with Graves' ophthalmopathy. This chain's CDR3 is CASSAVSRYDEQFF. In DNA, the CDR3 is TGTGCCAGCAGTGCCGTCAGCAGGTATGATGAGCAGTTCTTC. Filled out from reference TRBV25-1 and TRBJ2-1, the complete variable domain reads EADIYQTPRYLVIGTGKKITLECSQTMGHDKMYWYQQDPGMELHLIHYSYGVNSTEKGDLSSESTVSRIRTEHFPLTLESARPSHTSQYLCASSAVSRYDEQFFGPGTRLTVL.